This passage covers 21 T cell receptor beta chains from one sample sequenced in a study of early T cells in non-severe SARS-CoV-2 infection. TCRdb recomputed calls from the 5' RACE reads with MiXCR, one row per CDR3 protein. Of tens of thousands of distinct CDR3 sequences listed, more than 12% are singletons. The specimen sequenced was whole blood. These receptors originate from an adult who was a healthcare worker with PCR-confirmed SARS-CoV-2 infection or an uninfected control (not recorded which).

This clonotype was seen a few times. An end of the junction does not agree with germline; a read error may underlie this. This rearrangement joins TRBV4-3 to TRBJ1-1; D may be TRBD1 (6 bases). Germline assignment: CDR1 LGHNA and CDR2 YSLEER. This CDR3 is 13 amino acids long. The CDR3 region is CASSQGRGTEVFF. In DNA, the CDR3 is TGCGCCAGCAGCCAAGGCAGGGGCACTGAAGTTTTCTTT.

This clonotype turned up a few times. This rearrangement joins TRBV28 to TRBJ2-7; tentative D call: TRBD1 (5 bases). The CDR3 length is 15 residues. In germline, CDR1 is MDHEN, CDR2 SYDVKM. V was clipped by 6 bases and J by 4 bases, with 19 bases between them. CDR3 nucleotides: TGTGCCAGCAGGTCCCCCAAGGGGCGGTATTACGAGCAGTACTTC. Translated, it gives CASRSPKGRYYEQYF.

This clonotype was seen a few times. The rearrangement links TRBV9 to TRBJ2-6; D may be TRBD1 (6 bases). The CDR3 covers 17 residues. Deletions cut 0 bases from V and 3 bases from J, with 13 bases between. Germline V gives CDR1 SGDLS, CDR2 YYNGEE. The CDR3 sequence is CASSVDNWGLGANVLTF. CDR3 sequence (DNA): TGTGCCAGCAGCGTAGACAATTGGGGGCTTGGGGCCAACGTCCTGACTTTC.

CDR3 in DNA: TGCAGTGCTATGGCGGGAGGGCCAAGCTCCTACAATGAGCAGTTCTTC. Translated: CSAMAGGPSSYNEQFF. V is TRBV20-1 and J is TRBJ2-1, with TRBD2 matching over 9 bases. The germline V gene encodes CDR1 DFQATT and CDR2 SNEGSKA (reference sequence). Trimming at V came to 4 bases and at J to 0 bases, leaving 7 bases not matched to a gene. CDR3 length equals 16 residues.

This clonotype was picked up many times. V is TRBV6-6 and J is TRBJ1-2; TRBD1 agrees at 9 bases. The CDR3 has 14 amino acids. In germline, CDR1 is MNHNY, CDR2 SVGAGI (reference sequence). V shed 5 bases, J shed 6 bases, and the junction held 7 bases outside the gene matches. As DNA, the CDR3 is TGTGCCAGCAGTCTTGACAGGGGGTTTAATGGCTACACCTTC. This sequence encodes CASSLDRGFNGYTF.

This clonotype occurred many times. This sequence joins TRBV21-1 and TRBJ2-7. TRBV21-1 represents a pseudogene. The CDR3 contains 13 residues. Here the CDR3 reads CAPRGGYYYEQYF. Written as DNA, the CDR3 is TGTGCCCCCAGAGGTGGCTACTACTACGAGCAGTACTTC.

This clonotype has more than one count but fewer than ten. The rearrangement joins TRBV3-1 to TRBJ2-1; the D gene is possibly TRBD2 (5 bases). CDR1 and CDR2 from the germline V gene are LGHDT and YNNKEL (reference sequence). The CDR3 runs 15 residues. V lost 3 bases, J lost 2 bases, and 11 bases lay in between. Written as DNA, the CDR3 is TGTGCCAGCAGCCAGTTGACGGGAACCTACAATGAGCAGTTCTTC. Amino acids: CASSQLTGTYNEQFF.

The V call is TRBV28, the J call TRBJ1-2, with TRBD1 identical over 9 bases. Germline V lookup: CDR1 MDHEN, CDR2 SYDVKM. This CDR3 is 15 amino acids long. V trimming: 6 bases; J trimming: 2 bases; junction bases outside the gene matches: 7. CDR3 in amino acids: CASRANRGRNYGYTF. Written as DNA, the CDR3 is TGTGCCAGCAGAGCTAACAGGGGGCGCAACTATGGCTACACCTTC.

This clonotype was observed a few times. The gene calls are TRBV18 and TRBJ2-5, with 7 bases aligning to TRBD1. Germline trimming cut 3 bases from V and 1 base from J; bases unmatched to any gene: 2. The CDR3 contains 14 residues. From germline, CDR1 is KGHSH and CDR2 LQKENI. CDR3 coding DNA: TGTGCCAGCTCACCTTACAGGGGCCAAGAGACCCAGTACTTC. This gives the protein CASSPYRGQETQYF.

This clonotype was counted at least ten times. CDR3 amino acids: CASSKEGTRSYEQYF. The DNA of the CDR3 is TGTGCCAGCAGCAAAGAAGGGACTAGGAGCTACGAGCAGTACTTC. The chain combines TRBV21-1 with TRBJ2-7; TRBD2, the table's D call, was not compared with the DNA. TRBV21-1 has pseudogene status. CDR3 length: 15 residues.

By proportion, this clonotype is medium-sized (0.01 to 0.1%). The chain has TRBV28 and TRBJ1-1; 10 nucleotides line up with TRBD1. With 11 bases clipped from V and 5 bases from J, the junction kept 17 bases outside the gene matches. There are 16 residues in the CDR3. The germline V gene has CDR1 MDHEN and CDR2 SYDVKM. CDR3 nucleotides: TGTGCCTGTCGGGGGGGGACAGGGGATGTTGGGACTGAAGCTTTCTTT. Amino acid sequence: CACRGGTGDVGTEAFF.

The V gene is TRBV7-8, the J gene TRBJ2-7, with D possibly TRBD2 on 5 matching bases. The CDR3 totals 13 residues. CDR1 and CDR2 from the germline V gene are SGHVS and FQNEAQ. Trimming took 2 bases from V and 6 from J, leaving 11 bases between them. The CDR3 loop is CASSLPPGFEQYF. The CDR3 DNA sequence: TGTGCCAGCAGCTTACCCCCGGGGTTCGAGCAGTACTTC.

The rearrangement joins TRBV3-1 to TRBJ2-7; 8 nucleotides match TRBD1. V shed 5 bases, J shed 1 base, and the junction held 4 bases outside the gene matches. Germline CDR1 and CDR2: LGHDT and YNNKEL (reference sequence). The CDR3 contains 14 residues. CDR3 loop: CASSFRTGSYEQYF. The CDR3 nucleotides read TGTGCCAGCAGCTTCAGGACAGGGTCCTACGAGCAGTACTTC.

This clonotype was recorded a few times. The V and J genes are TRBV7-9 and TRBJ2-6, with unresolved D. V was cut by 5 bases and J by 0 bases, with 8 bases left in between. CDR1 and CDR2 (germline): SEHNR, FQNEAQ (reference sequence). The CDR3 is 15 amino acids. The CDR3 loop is CASSQGNSGANVLTF. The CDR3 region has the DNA TGTGCCAGCAGCCAAGGCAACTCTGGGGCCAACGTCCTGACTTTC.

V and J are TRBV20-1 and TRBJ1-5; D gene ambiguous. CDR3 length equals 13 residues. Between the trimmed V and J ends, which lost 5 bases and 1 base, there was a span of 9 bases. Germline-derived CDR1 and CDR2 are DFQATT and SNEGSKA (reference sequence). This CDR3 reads CSAPALSNQPQHF. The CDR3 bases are TGCAGTGCTCCGGCTCTCAGCAATCAGCCCCAGCATTTT.

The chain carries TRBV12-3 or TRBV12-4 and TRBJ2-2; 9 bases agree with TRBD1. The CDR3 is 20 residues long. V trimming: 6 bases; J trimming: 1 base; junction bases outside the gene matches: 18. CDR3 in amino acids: CASRTGTGSFSVQNTGELFF. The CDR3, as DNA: TGTGCCAGCAGAACCGGGACAGGGTCTTTTTCAGTCCAGAACACCGGGGAGCTGTTTTTT.

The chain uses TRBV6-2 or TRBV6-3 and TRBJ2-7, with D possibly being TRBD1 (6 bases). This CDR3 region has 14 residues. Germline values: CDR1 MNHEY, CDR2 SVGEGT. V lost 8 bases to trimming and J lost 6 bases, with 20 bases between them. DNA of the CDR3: TGTGCCAGCGGGGGCTTCCCCAGTCTTCGCGAGCAGTACTTC. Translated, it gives CASGGFPSLREQYF.

DNA for the CDR3: TGTGCCAGCGGAACAGGCTCCCACTATGGCTACACCTTC. Protein sequence: CASGTGSHYGYTF. V usage is TRBV5-4 and J usage is TRBJ1-2; possibly TRBD1 for D (5 bases). V lost 7 bases and J lost 3, with 13 bases in between. Germline values: CDR1 SGHNT, CDR2 YYREEE (reference sequence). CDR3 size: 13 residues.

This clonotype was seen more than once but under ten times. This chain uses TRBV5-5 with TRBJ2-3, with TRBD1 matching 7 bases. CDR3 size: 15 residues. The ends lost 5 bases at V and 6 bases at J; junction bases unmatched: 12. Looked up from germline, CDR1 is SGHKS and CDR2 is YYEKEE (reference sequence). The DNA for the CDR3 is TGTGCCAGCAGTCGCGACAGGGTCTGGGGGGATACGCAGTATTTT. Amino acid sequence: CASSRDRVWGDTQYF.

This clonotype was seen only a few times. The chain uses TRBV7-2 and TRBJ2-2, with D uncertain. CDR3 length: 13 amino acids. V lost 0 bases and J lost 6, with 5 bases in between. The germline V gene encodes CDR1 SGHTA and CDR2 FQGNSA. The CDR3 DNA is TGTGCCAGCAGCTTAGCTGTGGCCGGGGAGCTGTTTTTT. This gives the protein CASSLAVAGELFF. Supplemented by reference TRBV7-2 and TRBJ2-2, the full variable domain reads GAGVSQSPSNKVTEKGKDVELRCDPISGHTALYWYRQSLGQGLEFLIYFQGNSAPDKSGLPSDRFSAERTGGSVSTLTIQRTQQEDSAVYLCASSLAVAGELFFGEGSRLTVL.

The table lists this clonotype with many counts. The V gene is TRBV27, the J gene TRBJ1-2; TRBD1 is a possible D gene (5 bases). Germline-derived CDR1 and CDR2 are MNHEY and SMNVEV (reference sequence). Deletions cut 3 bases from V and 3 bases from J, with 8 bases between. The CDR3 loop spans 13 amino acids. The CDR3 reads CASSFEGHYGYTF. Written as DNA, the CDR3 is TGTGCCAGCAGTTTTGAGGGGCACTATGGCTACACCTTC.